These 24 T cell receptor beta chains came from one sample sequenced in a study of shared clonotypes between healthy human individuals. Sequencing used immunoSEQ multiplex PCR; TCRdb keeps in-frame clones, though not all of them. The sample comprises millions of clones, around 90% of which are singletons, and over 0.12% rests with the top ten. The sample consisted of naive CD4+ T cells sorted from blood. Subset given: CD45RA+ positively selected. The receptors stem from a man between 18 and 29 years old in good health.

This clone came up a few times. The V and J genes are TRBV7-9 and TRBJ1-4; D is undetermined. Per the germline V gene, CDR1 is SEHNR and CDR2 is FQNEAQ (reference sequence). The CDR3 has 12 residues. Trimming stripped 6 bases from V and 5 bases from J, with 7 bases between. CDR3 region: CASRSGNEKLFF. The CDR3 DNA sequence: TGTGCCAGCAGGTCGGGGAATGAAAAACTGTTTTTT. Based on the CDR3 plus reference TRBV7-9 and TRBJ1-4, the full variable domain is DTGVSQNPRHKITKRGQNVTFRCDPISEHNRLYWYRQTLGQGPEFLTYFQNEAQLEKSRLLSDRFSAERPKGSFSTLEIQRTEQGDSAMYLCASRSGNEKLFFGSGTQLSVL.

The chain couples TRBV30 to TRBJ2-7; D may be TRBD1 (6 bases). The ends were cut back, 3 bases at V and 3 bases at J, with 18 bases in the middle. The germline CDR1 and CDR2 sequences are GTSNPN and SVGIG (reference sequence). The CDR3 is made up of 15 amino acids. CDR3 nucleotides: TGTGCCTGGAGCCCCCCAACAGGGATAGTCTACGAGCAGTACTTC. This translates into CAWSPPTGIVYEQYF.

In nucleotides, the CDR3 is TGCGCCAGCAGCCCCAGGGGTAGCGGGAAGGTCAATGAGCAGTTCTTC. Translating it yields CASSPRGSGKVNEQFF. This chain connects TRBV5-1 to TRBJ2-1, with 8 bases identical to TRBD2. The germline V gene has CDR1 SGHRS and CDR2 YFSETQ. The V segment lost 4 bases and the J segment 6 bases; nucleotides outside the gene matches: 12. CDR3 length: 16 amino acids.

The rearrangement uses TRBV7-2 and TRBJ1-5, with 9 nucleotides matching TRBD1. In germline, CDR1 is SGHTA, CDR2 FQGNSA. Trimming at V came to 3 bases and at J to 6 bases, leaving 9 bases not matched to a gene. The CDR3 sequence is 16 residues long. CDR3 protein: CASSFISGTGSQPQHF. The CDR3 DNA reads as TGTGCCAGCAGCTTCATTTCCGGGACAGGGAGTCAGCCCCAGCATTTT. Drawing the rest from reference TRBV7-2 and TRBJ1-5, the complete variable domain is GAGVSQSPSNKVTEKGKDVELRCDPISGHTALYWYRQSLGQGLEFLIYFQGNSAPDKSGLPSDRFSAERTGGSVSTLTIQRTQQEDSAVYLCASSFISGTGSQPQHFGDGTRLSIL.

The V gene is TRBV12-5, the J gene TRBJ2-7; TRBD2 agrees at 13 bases. V shed 1 base, J shed 0 bases, and the junction held 3 bases outside the gene matches. Per germline, CDR1 LGHNT and CDR2 FRNRAP. The CDR3 runs to 17 residues. CDR3 sequence (DNA): TGTGCTAGTGGTTTGGGCTGGACTAGCGGGAGCTCCTACGAGCAGTACTTC. This codes for CASGLGWTSGSSYEQYF.

This rearrangement joins TRBV6-5 to TRBJ2-1, with D maybe TRBD2 (7 bases). The CDR3 totals 15 residues. Germline-derived CDR1 and CDR2 are MNHEY and SVGAGI. The V end lost 5 bases, the J end lost 6 bases, and 17 bases lay between the germline ends. This chain's CDR3 is CASSRGGSLSNEQFF. The CDR3 DNA sequence: TGTGCCAGCAGTAGGGGGGGCAGCCTCAGCAATGAGCAGTTCTTC.

The rearrangement uses TRBV4-1 and TRBJ2-7, with no clear D. V lost 0 bases and J lost 4, with 19 bases in between. The CDR3 spans 17 residues. CDR1 is MGHRA and CDR2 is YSYEKL in the germline V gene. The CDR3 nucleotides are TGCGCCAGCAGCCAAGAAGTGGCCGCCGACCTCATTTACGAGCAGTACTTC. Translating it yields CASSQEVAADLIYEQYF.

This rearrangement joins TRBV14 to TRBJ2-7, with 7 bases lining up with TRBD1. V was clipped by 6 bases and J by 4 bases; unmatched bases: 9. Looked up from germline, CDR1 is SGHDN and CDR2 is FVKESK. This CDR3 contains 14 residues. CDR3 loop: CASSQPGQSYEQYF. In DNA form, the CDR3 reads TGTGCCAGCAGTCAACCGGGACAGTCATACGAGCAGTACTTC.

The V gene is TRBV6-1, the J gene TRBJ2-7, with 12 bases aligning to TRBD2. The CDR3 runs 15 residues. V was pared by 7 bases and J by 5 bases, with 9 bases of the junction left unmatched. The germline gives CDR1 MNHNS, CDR2 SASEGT. The CDR3 protein is CASNQRLAGDNEQYF. The CDR3 bases are TGTGCCAGCAATCAAAGACTAGCGGGAGACAACGAGCAGTACTTC.

The J gene is TRBJ2-1, the V gene TRBV10-3; the match to TRBD1 covers 9 bases. V lost 9 bases and J lost 7; bases outside the gene matches: 10. The CDR3 has 14 residues. Germline loops: CDR1 ENHRY, CDR2 SYGVKD. CDR3 nucleotides: TGTGCCATTTTACCGGGACAGGGCGTAAATGAGCAGTTCTTC. As protein: CAILPGQGVNEQFF.

For this clone: The same CDR3 also results from other DNA sequences found in this sample. The rearrangement joins TRBV5-4 to TRBJ2-2; D uncertain. The CDR3 consists of 13 residues. Germline CDR1 and CDR2: SGHNT and YYREEE (reference sequence). The V gene lost 4 bases and the J gene lost 5 bases, with 9 bases spanning the gap. The CDR3, as DNA: TGTGCCAGCAGCCTCGAAGGGACCGGGGAGCTGTTTTTT. It translates to CASSLEGTGELFF. Using reference TRBV5-4 and TRBJ2-2 for the parts outside the CDR3, the full variable domain is ETGVTQSPTHLIKTRGQQVTLRCSSQSGHNTVSWYQQALGQGPQFIFQYYREEENGRGNFPPRFSGLQFPNYSSELNVNALELDDSALYLCASSLEGTGELFFGEGSRLTVL.

The rearrangement joins TRBV6-5 to TRBJ2-7, with D perhaps TRBD2 (6 bases). Trimming removed 5 bases from V and 6 bases from J, with 14 bases in between. The CDR3 runs 13 residues. The germline V gene encodes CDR1 MNHEY and CDR2 SVGAGI. In nucleotides, the CDR3 is TGTGCCAGCAGTCGGAGTGTCGGGGGCGAGCAGTACTTC. It translates to CASSRSVGGEQYF.

With regard to this clone: The sample contains more than one DNA sequence encoding this CDR3. The rearrangement joins TRBV2 to TRBJ2-1, with TRBD1 matching 8 bases. The CDR3 has 14 residues. J was trimmed by 3 bases and V by 5 bases; bases with no gene match: 3. CDR1 is SNHLY, CDR2 FYNNEI, per germline. CDR3 DNA sequence: TGTGCCAGCAGTCAAGGACAGGGCTACAATGAGCAGTTCTTC. Protein sequence: CASSQGQGYNEQFF. Using reference TRBV2 and TRBJ2-1 for the parts outside the CDR3, the full variable domain is EPEVTQTPSHQVTQMGQEVILRCVPISNHLYFYWYRQILGQKVEFLVSFYNNEISEKSEIFDDQFSVERPDGSNFTLKIRSTKLEDSAMYFCASSQGQGYNEQFFGPGTRLTVL.

The sample holds a few counts of this clone. J is TRBJ1-4 and V is TRBV30, with 7 bases lining up with TRBD1. The trim removed 0 bases at V and 7 bases at J, leaving 8 bases unmatched. The germline V gene has CDR1 GTSNPN and CDR2 SVGIG (reference sequence). The CDR3 has 15 amino acids. The CDR3 DNA reads TGTGCCTGGAGTGTACGACAGGGTATCGGTGAAAAACTGTTTTTT. It encodes CAWSVRQGIGEKLFF.

This chain uses TRBV4-1 with TRBJ1-6; TRBD1 might be the D (6 bases). Germline CDR1 MGHRA, CDR2 YSYEKL. The CDR3 contains 16 residues. V shed 4 bases and J shed 6 bases, with 16 bases lying between them. The CDR3 DNA reads as TGCGCCAGCAGCCCGTTATGGACAGCTGTTAATTCACCCCTCCACTTT. Its translation: CASSPLWTAVNSPLHF.

J is TRBJ2-1 and V is TRBV7-2, with 9 bases matching TRBD2. Unmatched junction bases numbered 2, after V lost 1 base and J lost 4 bases. The CDR3 totals 15 residues. Germline V CDR1 and CDR2: SGHTA, FQGNSA. In DNA, the CDR3 is TGTGCCAGCAGCTTAGTTAGCGGGAGATACAATGAGCAGTTCTTC. Translated, it gives CASSLVSGRYNEQFF.

The chain has TRBV6-6 and TRBJ2-1; the D is unclear. This CDR3 has 12 residues. Germline V gene data show CDR1 as MNHNY and CDR2 as SVGAGI (reference sequence). V lost 6 bases to trimming and J lost 4 bases, with 7 bases between them. The CDR3 loop reads CASSILYNEQFF. The CDR3 DNA sequence: TGTGCCAGCAGCATTTTATACAATGAGCAGTTCTTC.

The rearrangement links TRBV6-5 to TRBJ1-4; D not resolved. The CDR3 spans 13 residues. Deletions cut 5 bases from V and 8 bases from J, with 12 bases between. Germline CDR1 is MNHEY and CDR2 is SVGAGI. DNA of the CDR3: TGTGCCAGCAGTGACGGGAGTCGCGAAAAACTGTTTTTT. Translation gives CASSDGSREKLFF.

A few counts support this clone. The V and J genes are TRBV7-9 and TRBJ1-1; possibly TRBD1 for D (6 bases). CDR1 is SEHNR and CDR2 is FQNEAQ in the germline V gene (reference sequence). The CDR3 loop spans 18 amino acids. The V and J ends lost 5 bases and 4 bases respectively, with 26 bases between them. CDR3 nucleotide sequence: TGTGCCAGCAGCACCCTGGAGTCTCCAACAGGGTGGGCCACTGAAGCTTTCTTT. Translating gives CASSTLESPTGWATEAFF. The full variable domain, completed using reference TRBV7-9 and TRBJ1-1, is DTGVSQNPRHKITKRGQNVTFRCDPISEHNRLYWYRQTLGQGPEFLTYFQNEAQLEKSRLLSDRFSAERPKGSFSTLEIQRTEQGDSAMYLCASSTLESPTGWATEAFFGQGTRLTVV.

This chain links TRBV9 with TRBJ2-6; either TRBD1 or TRBD2 may fit D (5 bases each). V was pared by 0 bases and J by 4 bases, with 8 bases between. The CDR3 spans 15 residues. Germline-derived CDR1 and CDR2 are SGDLS and YYNGEE. CDR3 sequence reads: CASSVAGQGANVLTF. The CDR3 nucleotides read TGTGCCAGCAGCGTAGCGGGGCAAGGGGCCAACGTCCTGACTTTC.

This rearrangement joins TRBV29-1 to TRBJ1-2; D is undetermined. Trimming removed 2 bases from V and 4 bases from J, with 14 bases in between. Germline V gene sequence: CDR1 SQVTM, CDR2 ANQGSEA. The CDR3 is 14 residues long. The CDR3 nucleotides are TGCAGCGTTGAAATACTCATAGGCGCCTATGGCTACACCTTC. Translation: CSVEILIGAYGYTF.

A single count supports this clone. This chain links TRBV29-1 with TRBJ2-4; D might be TRBD1 (5 bases). The CDR3 has 14 residues. Trimming removed 4 bases from V and 2 bases from J, with 12 bases in between. CDR1 and CDR2 (germline): SQVTM, ANQGSEA. The CDR3 is CSVVRQSTKNIQYF. The CDR3 DNA follows: TGCAGCGTTGTCCGACAGTCGACCAAAAACATTCAGTACTTC.

The chain couples TRBV18 to TRBJ2-1, with D unclear. Germline V gene sequence: CDR1 KGHSH, CDR2 LQKENI. The CDR3 extends over 12 amino acids. V shed 0 bases and J shed 9 bases, with 6 bases lying between them. The chain's CDR3 is CASSPPLGEQFF. The CDR3 DNA reads TGTGCCAGCTCACCACCGTTGGGTGAGCAGTTCTTC.

As to this clone: The same CDR3 arises from other DNA sequences in this sample as well. The chain joins TRBV18 to TRBJ1-2, with D unclear. The CDR3 is 14 residues long. V lost 0 bases to trimming and J lost 2 bases, with 7 bases between them. CDR1 is KGHSH and CDR2 is LQKENI in the germline V gene. The CDR3 spells CASSPPGANYGYTF. The CDR3 nucleotides read TGTGCCAGCTCACCACCAGGTGCCAACTATGGCTACACCTTC.